The present TCR beta chain was sequenced within a study of cytomegalovirus exposure and HLA in healthy donors. Study findings and constraints: V- and J-gene trimming in TCR beta was tied to a missense DCLRE1C variant by an analysis performed later. In a later analysis, an Asian-associated ancestry cluster reportedly showed fewer N-insertions than the roughly 730-donor mean. Earlier analysis yielded a pattern in which most TCR beta V segments were productive about 90% or about 30% of the time.

Trimming cost V 4 bases and J 5 bases; bases outside gene matches: 6. Germline lookup yields CDR1 SEHNR and CDR2 FQNEAQ (reference sequence). This CDR3 comprises 16 residues. Note on this clone: Its cognate antigen is unknown.

Vbeta (60) and Jbeta (13) primers were used in the PCR. This table comes from immunoSEQ multiplex PCR, and its TCRdb copy is limited to in-frame clones, with some not included. The data contain more than 85,000 clones, around 75% of them seen just once; the ten biggest clones take up over 4%. The chain employs TRBV7-9 and TRBJ2-1; 12 bases fit TRBD2. This TCR was sampled from a young woman in good health and CMV-seropositive. Material: PBMCs. CDR3 coding DNA: TGTGCCAGCAGCTCCCCGACTAGCGGGAGCCACAATGAGCAGTTCTTC. Residues: CASSSPTSGSHNEQFF.